This entry lists 14 T cell receptor beta chains sequenced from one sample in a study of shared clonotypes between healthy human individuals. Data came from immunoSEQ multiplex PCR; TCRdb stores just in-frame clones and leaves some out. The sample shows over 850,000 clones, about 80% of them seen only once. Input material: memory CD4+ T cells from PBMCs. The subset is: CD45RA-negative fraction. The receptors were gathered from a man aged 18 to 29 in good health. Some clones in this sample may be carry-over from other donors' samples.

This clone was detected ten times or more. The chain has TRBV2 and TRBJ1-2; D unresolved. The germline V gene has CDR1 SNHLY and CDR2 FYNNEI. Deletions cut 10 bases from V and 6 bases from J, with 15 bases between. The CDR3 extends over 12 amino acids. CDR3 residues: CATSPGVDGYTF. CDR3 bases: TGTGCCACCTCTCCTGGCGTTGATGGCTACACCTTC.

This chain joins TRBV7-8 and TRBJ2-1; a possible D gene is TRBD2 (6 bases). CDR3 size: 17 residues. Trimming pared 8 bases from V and 6 bases from J, leaving 26 bases between. CDR1 SGHVS and CDR2 FQNEAQ come from the germline V gene. The CDR3 reads CASVTNRLKIGSNEQFF. The CDR3 DNA is TGTGCCAGCGTTACGAACCGACTCAAAATCGGGAGCAATGAGCAGTTCTTC.

The chain uses TRBV7-8 and TRBJ1-1, with D uncertain. This CDR3 is built from 13 residues. Germline CDR1 reads SGHVS; CDR2 reads FQNEAQ. V was trimmed by 5 bases and J by 0 bases, leaving 7 bases between them. CDR3 region: CASSRRVNTEAFF. DNA of the CDR3: TGTGCCAGCAGCCGAAGGGTGAACACTGAAGCTTTCTTT. The full variable domain, completed using reference TRBV7-8 and TRBJ1-1, is GAGVSQSPRYKVAKRGQDVALRCDPISGHVSLFWYQQALGQGPEFLTYFQNEAQLDKSGLPSDRFFAERPEGSVSTLKIQRTQQEDSAVYLCASSRRVNTEAFFGQGTRLTVV.

CDR3 loop: CASTKLAGDINPYNEQFF. DNA for the CDR3: TGTGCCAGCACAAAACTAGCGGGAGATATTAACCCCTACAATGAGCAGTTCTTC. The J gene is TRBJ2-1, the V gene TRBV28, with TRBD2 matching over 11 bases. Germline V gives CDR1 MDHEN, CDR2 SYDVKM. The length of the CDR3 is 18 residues. V gave up 7 bases and J gave up 2 bases; unmatched junction bases: 13.

The sample holds a few counts of this clone. The chain couples TRBV5-1 to TRBJ1-2; 7 bases map to TRBD1. The trim removed 4 bases at V and 2 bases at J, leaving 14 bases unmatched. Germline-derived CDR1 and CDR2 are SGHRS and YFSETQ. The CDR3 spans 17 residues. This CDR3 is CASSRDSGQKRNYGYTF. The CDR3 DNA reads TGCGCCAGCAGCCGGGACAGCGGTCAGAAAAGGAACTATGGCTACACCTTC.

This rearrangement joins TRBV7-9 to TRBJ2-5, with D perhaps matching TRBD1 or TRBD2 (5 bases each). V was pared by 0 bases and J by 4 bases, with 18 bases between. CDR3 size: 17 residues. Germline assignment: CDR1 SEHNR and CDR2 FQNEAQ (reference sequence). CDR3 loop: CASSLATYGAGRETQYF. For the CDR3, the DNA is TGTGCCAGCAGCTTAGCTACGTACGGGGCGGGTAGAGAGACCCAGTACTTC.

This rearrangement joins TRBV30 to TRBJ1-2, with D perhaps TRBD1 (5 bases). This CDR3 comprises 17 residues. Trimming removed 1 base from V and 0 bases from J, with 18 bases in between. The V gene's germline CDR1 is GTSNPN and CDR2 SVGIG (reference sequence). CDR3 sequence (DNA): TGTGCCTGGAGTGCAGGGAGCGCAATATCCTCTAACTATGGCTACACCTTC. Translating it yields CAWSAGSAISSNYGYTF.

V and J are TRBV18 and TRBJ2-6; D could derive from TRBD1 or TRBD2 (5 bases each). This CDR3 is 19 amino acids long. CDR1 KGHSH and CDR2 LQKENI come from the germline V gene. The V end lost 1 base, the J end lost 0 bases, and 16 bases lay between the germline ends. The CDR3 sequence is CASSPLLDSPLSGANVLTF. As DNA, the CDR3 is TGTGCCAGCTCACCACTACTAGACAGCCCGCTCTCTGGGGCCAACGTCCTGACTTTC.

Remarks on this clone: The sample contains more than one DNA sequence encoding this CDR3. The chain carries TRBV30 and TRBJ1-5, with D perhaps matching TRBD1 (5 bases). Germline V gene lookup returns CDR1 GTSNPN and CDR2 SVGIG (reference sequence). This CDR3 contains 14 residues. V lost 3 bases to trimming and J lost 2 bases, with 11 bases between them. The CDR3 region is CAWSAGGGNQPQHF. The CDR3 DNA reads TGTGCCTGGAGCGCCGGAGGGGGCAATCAGCCCCAGCATTTT.

The chain is built from TRBV19 and TRBJ2-1; a weak D match, TRBD2 (6 bases). This CDR3 contains 15 residues. Germline V gives CDR1 LNHDA, CDR2 SQIVND (reference sequence). V shed 6 bases and J shed 4 bases, with 16 bases lying between them. The CDR3 is CASSSWDWGYNEQFF. In nucleotides, the CDR3 is TGTGCCAGTAGCTCTTGGGACTGGGGGTACAATGAGCAGTTCTTC.

V usage is TRBV29-1 and J usage is TRBJ1-4; D gene ambiguous. Trimming removed 7 bases from V and 6 bases from J, with 9 bases in between. Per germline, CDR1 SQVTM and CDR2 ANQGSEA. The CDR3 totals 11 residues. The CDR3 loop reads CSGRFYEKLFF. CDR3 DNA sequence: TGCAGCGGAAGGTTTTATGAAAAACTGTTTTTT. Supplemented by reference TRBV29-1 and TRBJ1-4, the full variable domain reads SAVISQKPSRDICQRGTSLTIQCQVDSQVTMMFWYRQQPGQSLTLIATANQGSEATYESGFVIDKFPISRPNLTFSTLTVSNMSPEDSSIYLCSGRFYEKLFFGSGTQLSVL.

The genes are TRBV5-4 and TRBJ2-3; tentative D call: TRBD1 (6 bases). The CDR3 consists of 16 residues. V was pared by 3 bases and J by 2 bases, with 16 bases between. Germline V CDR1 and CDR2: SGHNT, YYREEE (reference sequence). The CDR3 DNA reads as TGTGCCAGCAGCTCACGACAGGAAACTAACACAGATACGCAGTATTTT. This gives the protein CASSSRQETNTDTQYF.

This clone was counted only a few times. CDR3 DNA sequence: TGTGCCAGCAGAGGACTAGCGGGACGGGTGGGCCCCCAAGAGACCCAGTACTTC. The encoded protein is CASRGLAGRVGPQETQYF. This chain uses TRBV11-2 with TRBJ2-5; 12 nucleotides agree with TRBD2. Germline V gene data show CDR1 as SGHAT and CDR2 as FQNNGV. Trimming removed 6 bases from V and 1 base from J; junction bases left unmatched: 12. The CDR3 is 18 amino acids.

The chain couples TRBV4-2 to TRBJ2-3; the D gene is possibly TRBD2 (6 bases). CDR1 is LGHNA, CDR2 YNFKEQ, per germline. Trimming took off 1 base at V and 1 base at J, with 12 bases between the two ends. The CDR3 runs 16 residues. CDR3 bases: TGTGCCAGCAGCCAAGGCGGGTGGGGGGGCACAGATACGCAGTATTTT. This translates into CASSQGGWGGTDTQYF.